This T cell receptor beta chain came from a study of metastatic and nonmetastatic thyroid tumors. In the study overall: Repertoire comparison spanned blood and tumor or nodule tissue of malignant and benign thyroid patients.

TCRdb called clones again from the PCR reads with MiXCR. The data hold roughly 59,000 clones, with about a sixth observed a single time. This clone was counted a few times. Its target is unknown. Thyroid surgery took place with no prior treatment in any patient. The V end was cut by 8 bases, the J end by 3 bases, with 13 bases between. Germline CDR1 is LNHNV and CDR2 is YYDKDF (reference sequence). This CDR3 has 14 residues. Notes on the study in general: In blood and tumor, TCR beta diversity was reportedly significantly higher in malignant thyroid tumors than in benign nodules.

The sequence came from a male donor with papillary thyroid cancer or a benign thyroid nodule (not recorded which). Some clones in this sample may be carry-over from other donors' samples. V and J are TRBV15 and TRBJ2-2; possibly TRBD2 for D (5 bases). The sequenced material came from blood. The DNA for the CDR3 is TGTGCCACCTGGGCGGGTGTTGACACCGGGGAGCTGTTTTTT. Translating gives CATWAGVDTGELFF.